The next 12 T cell receptor beta chains were all read from a single sample in a study of post-analysis software for immune sequencing data. Overall study findings and caveats: Compared with controls, patients had more of about 5 TRBV segments, including TRBV5-6, TRBV5-1 and TRBV20-1.

TCR beta cDNA libraries included unique molecular identifiers. TCRdb used MiXCR to reprocess the PCR reads, holding one entry per CDR3 protein. The table shows 750,000 to 950,000 distinct CDR3 sequences, with 53% occurring only once. These receptors' antigens are unknown. The material sequenced was blood. Receptors were obtained from a girl under 18 with multiple sclerosis.

Regarding this clonotype: Without the conserved terminal phenylalanine or tryptophan, this CDR3 likely stems from a read error. V usage is TRBV7-9 and J usage is TRBJ2-5; 12 nucleotides line up with TRBD2. Germline V gene sequence: CDR1 SEHNR, CDR2 FQNEAQ (reference sequence). The CDR3 spans 14 residues. CDR3: CAGRRLAGVETQYL. CDR3 DNA sequence: TGTGCCGGCAGACGACTAGCGGGAGTAGAGACCCAGTACTTA.

This clonotype has more than one count but fewer than ten. The chain recombines TRBV29-1 with TRBJ2-5; D gene unclear. The CDR3 spans 12 residues. Trimming stripped 3 bases from V and 2 bases from J, with 7 bases between. Germline V gene data show CDR1 as SQVTM and CDR2 as ANQGSEA. In DNA form, the CDR3 reads TGCAGCGTTGAGATGCAGCAAGAGACCCAGTACTTC. This gives the protein CSVEMQQETQYF. Together with reference TRBV29-1 and TRBJ2-5, the CDR3 gives the full variable domain: SAVISQKPSRDICQRGTSLTIQCQVDSQVTMMFWYRQQPGQSLTLIATANQGSEATYESGFVIDKFPISRPNLTFSTLTVSNMSPEDSSIYLCSVEMQQETQYFGPGTRLLVL.

This clonotype has just one count. This chain uses TRBV4-1 with TRBJ2-1; possible D gene TRBD1, 6 bases. The J call is uncertain, as TRBJ2-7 better fits the DNA end. The germline V gene has CDR1 MGHRA and CDR2 YSYEKL. The CDR3 contains 15 residues. The CDR3 bases are TGCGCCAGCAGCCAAGCTGGCAGGGGACCTCTCGAGCAGTACTTC. Its translation: CASSQAGRGPLEQYF.

J is TRBJ2-3 and V is TRBV7-9, with D perhaps TRBD1 or TRBD2 (5 bases each). Germline CDR1 is SEHNR and CDR2 is FQNEAQ (reference sequence). The ends were cut back, 6 bases at V and 12 bases at J, with 13 bases in the middle. The CDR3 loop spans 11 amino acids. The CDR3 sequence: CASSRDAAQYF. The CDR3 DNA sequence: TGTGCCAGCAGTAGGGACGCCGCTCAGTATTTT. The whole variable domain, remainder taken from reference TRBV7-9 and TRBJ2-3, is DTGVSQNPRHKITKRGQNVTFRCDPISEHNRLYWYRQTLGQGPEFLTYFQNEAQLEKSRLLSDRFSAERPKGSFSTLEIQRTEQGDSAMYLCASSRDAAQYFGPGTRLTVL.

This clonotype showed up just once. This chain joins TRBV27 and TRBJ2-5, with D unresolved. The J call may be wrong; the DNA end is better matched by TRBJ2-7. This CDR3 spans 15 amino acids. Per the germline V gene, CDR1 is MNHEY and CDR2 is SMNVEV (reference sequence). CDR3 nucleotide sequence: TGTGCCAGCAGTTTACTATCCAGAAACACCTACGAGCAGTACTTC. Its protein product is CASSLLSRNTYEQYF.

The count of this clonotype is one. One junction end does not reproduce the germline sequence, and a read error may be involved. The chain is built from TRBV5-5 and TRBJ2-2, with TRBD1 matching over 10 bases. The CDR3 has 15 amino acids. CDR1 and CDR2 (germline): SGHKS, YYEKEE (reference sequence). Here the CDR3 DNA reads TGTGCCAGCACCATGGGACAGGGGAACGCCGGGGAGCTGTTTTTT. This translates into CASTMGQGNAGELFF.

The V call is TRBV5-1, the J call TRBJ2-1, with TRBD2 matching 14 bases. CDR3 length: 21 residues. CDR1 and CDR2 from the germline V gene are SGHRS and YFSETQ. The junction had 13 bases not matched to a gene; V was cut back by 0 bases and J by 2 bases. The CDR3 DNA sequence: TGCGCCAGCAGCTTGGCGCACCGTGGGACTAGCGGGAGCTTAGCCTACAATGAGCAGTTCTTC. This sequence encodes CASSLAHRGTSGSLAYNEQFF.

The chain has TRBV2 and TRBJ2-3; a weak D match, TRBD1 (5 bases). This CDR3 has 15 residues. V was trimmed by 1 base and J by 4 bases, leaving 12 bases between them. Germline V gives CDR1 SNHLY, CDR2 FYNNEI. The CDR3 reads CASSEDRRTSDTQYF. The CDR3 DNA reads as TGTGCCAGCAGTGAAGACAGGCGGACGTCAGATACGCAGTATTTT. The entire variable domain, with the rest obtained from reference TRBV2 and TRBJ2-3, is as follows: EPEVTQTPSHQVTQMGQEVILRCVPISNHLYFYWYRQILGQKVEFLVSFYNNEISEKSEIFDDQFSVERPDGSNFTLKIRSTKLEDSAMYFCASSEDRRTSDTQYFGPGTRLTVL.

This rearrangement joins TRBV12-3 or TRBV12-4 to TRBJ2-7; possibly TRBD1 or TRBD2 for D (6 bases each). This CDR3 contains 16 residues. The V end was cut by 5 bases, the J end by 0 bases, with 17 bases between. CDR3: CASSPEQGGGSYEQYF. In nucleotides, the CDR3 is TGTGCCAGCAGTCCTGAACAGGGAGGAGGCTCCTACGAGCAGTACTTC.

This rearrangement joins TRBV20-1 to TRBJ2-5; 8 nucleotides align to TRBD1. The CDR3 is 14 amino acids. The trim removed 5 bases at V and 2 bases at J, leaving 7 bases unmatched. Germline V lookup: CDR1 DFQATT, CDR2 SNEGSKA (reference sequence). The CDR3: CSASWTGTQETQYF. Written as DNA, the CDR3 is TGCAGTGCTTCCTGGACAGGGACACAAGAGACCCAGTACTTC.

Only one count was recorded for this clonotype. One end of the junction is discordant with germline, which a read error may explain. The chain links TRBV12-3 or TRBV12-4 to TRBJ2-5, with 7 positions matching TRBD2. Judging by the DNA end, TRBJ2-7 fits better; the J call may be wrong. The CDR3 is made up of 18 amino acids. The CDR3 loop is CASSSNFALTSASYEQYF. CDR3 bases: TGCGCCAGCAGTTCCAACTTCGCCCTTACTAGCGCATCCTACGAGCAGTACTTC.

The CDR3: CSASWWEASVETQYF. In DNA, the CDR3 is TGCAGTGCTAGCTGGTGGGAGGCCTCTGTGGAGACCCAGTACTTC. The genes are TRBV20-1 and TRBJ2-5; a weak D match, TRBD2 (6 bases). V was shortened by 3 bases and J by 5 bases, with 19 bases between the two germline ends. Germline CDR1 and CDR2: DFQATT and SNEGSKA (reference sequence). CDR3 length equals 15 residues.